A selection of T cell receptor beta chains follows, all from one sample in a study of breast tumors, draining lymph nodes, adjacent tissues. Via MiXCR, TCRdb re-called the multiplex PCR reads, giving one row per CDR3 protein. The sample shows about 230,000 distinct CDR3 sequences, approximately 29% of them seen only once. Sequencing input: axillary lymph node tissue. All receptors come from a female donor with breast cancer. Some clones in this sample may be carry-over from other donors' samples. Each CDR3 is given with its conserved first and last residue. The D gene is left open where the match is weak. Not every row has a clone size; where given, it reads once, few, many or a size class.

V: TRBV9; J: TRBJ2-2; D: .; size: many; CDR3: CASSVVPEIRDPGELFF; DNA: TGTGCCAGCAGCGTAGTTCCCGAAATTAGGGACCCCGGGGAGCTGTTTTTT
V: TRBV6-1; J: TRBJ1-2; D: .; size: many; CDR3: CASSGGGQLNYGYTF; DNA: TGTGCCAGCAGTGGAGGCGGGCAGCTCAACTATGGCTACACCTTC
V: TRBV28; J: TRBJ2-7; D: TRBD2; size: .; CDR3: CASSTRPGLARYEQYF; DNA: TGTGCCAGCAGTACACGTCCGGGACTAGCGAGATACGAGCAGTACTTC
V: TRBV4-2; J: TRBJ2-3; D: .; size: many; CDR3: CASRKASGQSTDTQYF; DNA: TGTGCCAGCAGGAAAGCCTCGGGTCAAAGCACAGATACGCAGTATTTT
V: TRBV20-1; J: TRBJ1-6; D: .; size: .; CDR3: CSVSTDFNSPLHF; DNA: TGCAGTGTTAGTACGGACTTTAATTCACCCCTCCACTTT
V: TRBV19; J: TRBJ1-4; D: .; size: many; CDR3: CASSTTSGVFREKLFF; DNA: TGTGCCAGTAGTACCACCTCAGGGGTGTTTAGAGAAAAACTGTTTTTT
V: TRBV18; J: TRBJ2-1; D: .; size: many; CDR3: CASSPEGGWQFF; DNA: TGTGCCAGCTCACCAGAAGGCGGCTGGCAGTTCTTC
V: TRBV30; J: TRBJ1-5; D: .; size: many; CDR3: CAWSVGGGQPQHF; DNA: TGTGCCTGGAGTGTAGGAGGTGGTCAGCCCCAGCATTTT
V: TRBV3-1; J: TRBJ2-1; D: .; size: few; CDR3: CASSQEKGRGSSYNEQFF; DNA: TGTGCCAGCAGCCAAGAAAAGGGCAGGGGAAGCTCCTACAATGAGCAGTTCTTC
V: TRBV28; J: TRBJ2-7; D: TRBD1; size: many; CDR3: CASRIHRGYEQYF; DNA: TGTGCCAGCAGGATACACAGGGGCTACGAGCAGTACTTC
V: TRBV20-1; J: TRBJ1-5; D: TRBD1; size: many; CDR3: CSARTGGDQPQHF; DNA: TGCAGTGCTAGAACAGGGGGCGATCAGCCCCAGCATTTT
V: TRBV7-2; J: TRBJ2-1; D: .; size: many; CDR3: CASSLTRVGGEQFF; DNA: TGTGCCAGCAGCTTAACCAGGGTAGGGGGGGAGCAGTTCTTC
V: TRBV28; J: TRBJ2-3; D: .; size: many; CDR3: CASKQVGVTDTQYF; DNA: TGTGCCAGCAAGCAGGTGGGAGTCACAGATACGCAGTATTTT
V: TRBV7-3; J: TRBJ2-1; D: .; size: many; CDR3: CASSHRVGNEQFF; DNA: TGTGCCAGCAGCCACAGGGTGGGCAATGAGCAGTTCTTC
V: TRBV4-1; J: TRBJ2-4; D: TRBD2; size: many; CDR3: CASSQEMGGRGNIQYF; DNA: TGCGCCAGCAGCCAAGAAATGGGCGGGAGAGGGAACATTCAGTACTTC
V: TRBV18; J: TRBJ2-3; D: TRBD1; size: .; CDR3: CASAGQGHTDTRYF; DNA: TGTGCCAGCGCGGGACAGGGTCACACAGATACGCGGTATTTT
V: TRBV7-2; J: TRBJ1-6; D: .; size: .; CDR3: CASSTTRGKEPLHF; DNA: TGTGCCAGCAGCACGACCCGAGGAAAAGAACCCCTCCACTTT
V: TRBV2; J: TRBJ2-5; D: .; size: many; CDR3: CASSERRTERF; DNA: TGTGCCAGCAGTGAAAGGAGGACGGAGCGATTC
V: TRBV12-3/TRBV12-4; J: TRBJ2-7; D: .; size: many; CDR3: CASRRDWAYEQYF; DNA: TGTGCCAGCAGACGAGACTGGGCCTACGAGCAGTACTTC
V: TRBV6-5; J: TRBJ1-6; D: TRBD1; size: few; CDR3: CASSHSNVGQYNSPLHF; DNA: TGTGCCAGCAGTCACTCGAACGTGGGACAGTATAATTCACCCCTCCACTTT
V: TRBV19; J: TRBJ1-3; D: .; size: many; CDR3: CASRRSGNTIYF; DNA: TGTGCCAGTAGACGCTCTGGAAACACCATATATTTT
V: TRBV5-5; J: TRBJ2-7; D: TRBD2; size: many; CDR3: CASSLGTSGRLHYEQYF; DNA: TGTGCCAGCAGCCTAGGGACTAGCGGGAGATTGCACTACGAGCAGTACTTC
V: TRBV20-1; J: TRBJ2-2; D: TRBD1; size: .; CDR3: CSAHTGGGTGELFF; DNA: TGCAGTGCTCACACAGGGGGCGGCACCGGGGAGCTGTTTTTT
V: TRBV6-5; J: TRBJ1-2; D: TRBD1; size: .; CDR3: CASRRGQRTNYGYTF; DNA: TGTGCCAGCAGACGGGGACAGAGAACTAACTATGGCTACACCTTC
V: TRBV25-1; J: TRBJ1-2; D: .; size: .; CDR3: CACSESPDGYTF; DNA: TGTGCCTGCAGCGAATCTCCGGATGGCTACACCTTC
V: TRBV12-3/TRBV12-4; J: TRBJ2-1; D: TRBD2; size: once; CDR3: CASRVGGGGRGRNEQFF; DNA: TGTGCCAGCAGGGTAGGGGGTGGCGGGAGGGGCCGCAATGAGCAGTTCTTC
V: TRBV29-1; J: TRBJ2-1; D: .; size: .; CDR3: CSASKYGSSYNEQFF; DNA: TGCAGCGCCAGCAAATACGGGAGCTCCTACAATGAGCAGTTCTTC
V: TRBV7-8; J: TRBJ2-5; D: .; size: .; CDR3: CASSAPEGETQYF; DNA: TGTGCCAGCAGCGCCCCAGAGGGGGAGACCCAGTACTTC
V: TRBV6-5; J: TRBJ2-7; D: .; size: many; CDR3: CASSPSGATSYEQYF; DNA: TGTGCCAGCAGCCCTTCGGGGGCGACCTCCTACGAGCAGTACTTC
V: TRBV7-3; J: TRBJ2-6; D: .; size: many; CDR3: CASSPSISGANVLTF; DNA: TGTGCCAGCAGCCCCAGTATCTCTGGGGCCAACGTCCTGACTTTC
V: TRBV18; J: TRBJ2-7; D: .; size: many; CDR3: CASSPPAPGGSYEQYF; DNA: TGTGCCAGCTCACCCCCTGCCCCTGGGGGCTCCTACGAGCAGTACTTC
V: TRBV7-2; J: TRBJ2-5; D: .; size: .; CDR3: CASSLVQGF; DNA: TGTGCCAGCAGCTTAGTCCAGGGGTTC
V: TRBV9; J: TRBJ2-5; D: .; size: .; CDR3: CASSADGIQETQYF; DNA: TGTGCCAGCAGCGCAGACGGCATCCAAGAGACCCAGTACTTC
V: TRBV9; J: TRBJ2-3; D: .; size: .; CDR3: CASSPYSSLATGTDTQYF; DNA: TGTGCCAGCAGCCCCTACTCCTCCCTAGCGACTGGCACAGATACGCAGTATTTT
V: TRBV18; J: TRBJ2-1; D: .; size: .; CDR3: CASSPLVNSYNEQFF; DNA: TGTGCCAGCTCACCACTCGTCAACTCCTACAATGAGCAGTTCTTC
V: TRBV10-3; J: TRBJ2-1; D: TRBD2; size: .; CDR3: CAISSPGTSGGEQFF; DNA: TGTGCCATCAGCTCCCCAGGGACTAGCGGGGGTGAGCAGTTCTTC
V: TRBV5-1; J: TRBJ1-1; D: TRBD1; size: .; CDR3: CASSLDRGRAEAFF; DNA: TGCGCCAGCAGCTTGGACAGGGGACGCGCTGAAGCTTTCTTT
V: TRBV4-1; J: TRBJ1-6; D: .; size: many; CDR3: CASSPEGGRGNSPLHF; DNA: TGCGCCAGCAGCCCGGAGGGGGGGCGAGGAAATTCACCCCTCCACTTT
V: TRBV12-3/TRBV12-4; J: TRBJ2-7; D: TRBD2; size: many; CDR3: CASSLRTSGIYEQYF; DNA: TGTGCCAGCAGCCTCCGGACTAGCGGGATCTACGAGCAGTACTTC
V: TRBV29-1; J: TRBJ2-2; D: TRBD2; size: .; CDR3: CSFSGRVDTGELFF; DNA: TGCAGCTTCAGCGGGAGGGTGGACACCGGGGAGCTGTTTTTT
V: TRBV11-3; J: TRBJ2-5; D: .; size: many; CDR3: CASSFSEQETQYF; DNA: TGTGCCAGCAGCTTTAGTGAGCAAGAGACCCAGTACTTC
V: TRBV2; J: TRBJ1-4; D: .; size: .; CDR3: CASSSRVSNEKLFF; DNA: TGTGCCAGCAGCTCCAGGGTATCTAATGAAAAACTGTTTTTT
V: TRBV19; J: TRBJ1-4; D: .; size: many; CDR3: CASSIGPTNEKLFF; DNA: TGTGCCAGTAGTATAGGCCCAACTAATGAAAAACTGTTTTTT
V: TRBV20-1; J: TRBJ1-5; D: .; size: .; CDR3: CSATRDGGSKHF; DNA: TGCAGTGCTACCCGGGACGGGGGTTCCAAGCATTTT
V: TRBV5-4; J: TRBJ1-2; D: .; size: many; CDR3: CASSLYGYGYTF; DNA: TGTGCCAGCAGCTTGTACGGGTATGGCTACACCTTC
V: TRBV20-1; J: TRBJ2-3; D: TRBD2; size: many; CDR3: CSALGLAGGTDTQYF; DNA: TGCAGTGCTCTGGGGCTAGCGGGGGGCACAGATACGCAGTATTTT
V: TRBV5-1; J: TRBJ2-3; D: TRBD1; size: .; CDR3: CASSRDRGVTDTQYF; DNA: TGCGCCAGCAGCCGGGACAGGGGTGTCACAGATACGCAGTATTTT
V: TRBV3-1; J: TRBJ1-2; D: TRBD1; size: many; CDR3: CASSSRPGQGDGYTF; DNA: TGTGCCAGCAGCTCTCGCCCGGGACAGGGGGATGGCTACACCTTC
V: TRBV15; J: TRBJ2-1; D: TRBD2; size: .; CDR3: CATSSASYLSGNEQFF; DNA: TGTGCCACCAGCAGTGCTAGTTACCTTAGCGGGAATGAGCAGTTCTTC